A single sample gave rise to the 14 T cell receptor beta chains below, sequenced in a study of control samples from healthy donors and cancer patients. Data came from immunoSEQ multiplex PCR; TCRdb stores just in-frame clones and leaves some out. The table includes about 51,000 clones, roughly nine tenths detected once. Sequences were obtained from PBMCs. The receptors here all came from a man between 35 and 55 years old with colorectal cancer.

The chain employs TRBV15 and TRBJ2-1, with 9 bases that match TRBD2. The CDR3 sequence is 17 residues long. Trimming at V came to 0 bases and at J to 6 bases, leaving 9 bases not matched to a gene. Germline CDR1 LNHNV, CDR2 YYDKDF (reference sequence). In DNA form, the CDR3 reads TGTGCCACCAGCAGAGATCTTAGCGGGAGCCGTCGCAATGAGCAGTTCTTC. Translation gives CATSRDLSGSRRNEQFF. Based on the CDR3 plus reference TRBV15 and TRBJ2-1, the full variable domain is DAMVIQNPRYQVTQFGKPVTLSCSQTLNHNVMYWYQQKSSQAPKLLFHYYDKDFNNEADTPDNFQSRRPNTSFCFLDIRSPGLGDTAMYLCATSRDLSGSRRNEQFFGPGTRLTVL.

This clone was seen a handful of times. The genes are TRBV2 and TRBJ2-3; 9 bases are a match to TRBD1. The CDR3 extends over 14 amino acids. The V segment lost 5 bases and the J segment 7 bases; nucleotides outside the gene matches: 7. CDR1 is SNHLY, CDR2 FYNNEI, per germline. The CDR3 region is CASSWDRVENTQYF. In DNA, the CDR3 is TGTGCCAGCAGTTGGGACAGGGTTGAAAATACGCAGTATTTT.

The rearrangement joins TRBV19 to TRBJ2-2, with 13 nucleotides matching TRBD2. CDR1 and CDR2 from the germline V gene are LNHDA and SQIVND (reference sequence). Trimming at V came to 0 bases and at J to 3 bases, leaving 7 bases not matched to a gene. This CDR3 comprises 19 residues. In DNA, the CDR3 is TGTGCCAGTAGTATAGATCGGACTAGCGGGAGCTTTGACACCGGGGAGCTGTTTTTT. This codes for CASSIDRTSGSFDTGELFF.

The chain links TRBV24-1 to TRBJ2-1, with D tentatively TRBD2 (6 bases). Germline V gene data show CDR1 as KGHDR and CDR2 as SFDVKD. Between the trimmed V and J ends, which lost 3 bases and 9 bases, there was a span of 8 bases. The CDR3 contains 12 residues. The CDR3 loop reads CATSDGGSEQFF. Here the CDR3 DNA reads TGTGCCACCAGTGATGGGGGGAGTGAGCAGTTCTTC.

CDR3 residues: CASSAGLAGGRYEQYF. Here the CDR3 DNA reads TGTGCCAGTAGTGCGGGACTAGCGGGAGGACGCTACGAGCAGTACTTC. The V gene is TRBV19, the J gene TRBJ2-7; 15 bases fit TRBD2. Germline trimming cut 5 bases from V and 3 bases from J; bases unmatched to any gene: 5. CDR3 length: 16 residues. Germline V lookup: CDR1 LNHDA, CDR2 SQIVND (reference sequence).

V gene TRBV5-6 combines with J gene TRBJ1-5; D is ambiguous. Trimming left V 1 base short and J 3 bases short, with 8 bases between. Germline V gene sequence: CDR1 SGHDT, CDR2 YYEEEE. The CDR3 spans 14 residues. The CDR3: CASSLSPVNQPQHF. The CDR3, as DNA: TGTGCCAGCAGCTTGTCTCCAGTCAATCAGCCCCAGCATTTT.

The chain is built from TRBV28 and TRBJ1-4; no reliable D call. Germline V CDR1 and CDR2: MDHEN, SYDVKM. Between the trimmed V and J ends, which lost 5 bases and 8 bases, there was a span of 6 bases. The CDR3 sequence is 11 residues long. DNA for the CDR3: TGTGCCAGCAGTGAGACAGAAAAACTGTTTTTT. This translates into CASSETEKLFF. The variable domain in full, completed from reference TRBV28 and TRBJ1-4, reads DVKVTQSSRYLVKRTGEKVFLECVQDMDHENMFWYRQDPGLGLRLIYFSYDVKMKEKGDIPEGYSVSREKKERFSLILESASTNQTSMYLCASSETEKLFFGSGTQLSVL.

The chain joins TRBV12-3 or TRBV12-4 to TRBJ1-1; no definite D call. This CDR3 contains 13 residues. The germline V and J ends were trimmed by 1 base and 2 bases, with 5 bases remaining between them. CDR3 in DNA: TGTGCCAGCAGTTTAGGTCGAAACACTGAAGCTTTCTTT. Its translation: CASSLGRNTEAFF.

This clone was counted a few times. The chain recombines TRBV27 with TRBJ1-2, with 9 bases identical to TRBD1. There are 15 residues in the CDR3. CDR1 MNHEY and CDR2 SMNVEV come from the germline V gene (reference sequence). The V and J ends lost 6 bases and 7 bases, in that order; junction bases with no gene match: 12. The CDR3 DNA follows: TGTGCCAGCAGGCCCACAGGGGGCGCCCGGAGTGGCTACACCTTC. Amino acid sequence: CASRPTGGARSGYTF.

The rearrangement joins TRBV28 to TRBJ2-7; 9 bases line up with TRBD1. CDR3 size: 17 residues. The germline V gene has CDR1 MDHEN and CDR2 SYDVKM. Unmatched junction bases numbered 12, after V lost 2 bases and J lost 4 bases. The CDR3 reads CASSLIRNRDRVYEQYF. CDR3 coding DNA: TGTGCCAGCAGTTTAATCCGTAACCGGGACAGGGTATACGAGCAGTACTTC. Full variable domain (missing parts from reference TRBV28 and TRBJ2-7): DVKVTQSSRYLVKRTGEKVFLECVQDMDHENMFWYRQDPGLGLRLIYFSYDVKMKEKGDIPEGYSVSREKKERFSLILESASTNQTSMYLCASSLIRNRDRVYEQYFGPGTRLTVT.

The V gene is TRBV11-2, the J gene TRBJ2-2; D might be TRBD1 (5 bases). Germline V gene sequence: CDR1 SGHAT, CDR2 FQNNGV. The CDR3 runs to 14 residues. V was trimmed by 7 bases and J by 0 bases, leaving 9 bases between them. Here the CDR3 reads CASKRTTNTGELFF. The CDR3 region has the DNA TGTGCCAGCAAGAGGACAACGAACACCGGGGAGCTGTTTTTT.

This clone was recorded only once. This chain links TRBV6-5 with TRBJ2-7; 9 nucleotides line up with TRBD2. The CDR3 spans 15 residues. V shed 8 bases and J 7 bases; nucleotides not matched to a gene: 15. Germline CDR1 reads MNHEY; CDR2 reads SVGAGI. The CDR3 DNA follows: TGTGCCAGCGTACTAACCGGGACTAGCTTGTGGGAGCAGTACTTC. This sequence encodes CASVLTGTSLWEQYF.

This chain links TRBV6-5 with TRBJ2-7, with 8 bases that match TRBD1. Trimming took 2 bases from V and 1 from J; bases not matched to a gene: 1. The CDR3 spans 14 residues. Germline CDR1 is MNHEY and CDR2 is SVGAGI. The CDR3 here is CASSYDRGSYEQYF. The DNA for the CDR3 is TGTGCCAGCAGTTACGACAGGGGATCCTACGAGCAGTACTTC.

The chain couples TRBV11-2 to TRBJ2-1; 10 nucleotides agree with TRBD2. Germline CDR1 and CDR2: SGHAT and FQNNGV. This CDR3 spans 16 amino acids. With V trimmed by 0 bases and J by 5 bases, 4 bases remained unmatched. The CDR3 protein is CASSLDGLADNNEQFF. Here the CDR3 DNA reads TGTGCCAGCAGCTTAGATGGACTAGCGGATAACAATGAGCAGTTCTTC.